This T cell receptor (beta chain) emerged from a study of stem cell transplantation in POMP-related autoinflammatory disease. Study results and caveats: PRAID patients trended toward lower TRB diversity and higher clonality in all analyzed T-cell subsets. Unique TRB V-J gene pairings were limited in number in patients with PRAID.

The protocol was immunoSEQ multiplex PCR, while the TCRdb copy is restricted to in-frame clones and leaves out a portion. The sample includes some 31,000 clones, around 88% of them seen just once. In regard to this clone: What it binds is not known.

Germline lookup yields CDR1 SGHTA and CDR2 FQGTGA. The CDR3 loop spans 16 amino acids. V gave up 2 bases and J gave up 2 bases; unmatched junction bases: 7. This clonotype was sampled from a human donor with POMP-related autoinflammation and immune dysregulation (PRAID). The V gene is TRBV7-3, the J gene TRBJ2-3, with 7 bases identical to TRBD2. Sample: CD4+ T cells from PBMCs, taken before stem cell transplantation. The CDR3 coding sequence is TGTGCCAGCAGCTTAGGTTCGGGGGGATCCACAGATACGCAGTATTTT. This gives the protein CASSLGSGGSTDTQYF.